Listed here are 4 T cell receptor beta chains from one sample, sequenced in a study of blood T cells in healthy people across ages. A sample-barcoded 5' primer and a J-beta primer mix were used in a second PCR of roughly 7 to 11 cycles. From the 5' RACE reads, TCRdb called clonotypes with MiXCR, one entry per CDR3 protein. The sample has around 500,000 distinct CDR3 sequences, about a quarter seen once. The data also belong to a second study, concerning T cells of mothers and their children.

Sequencing input: blood. Every receptor here comes from a boy between 2 and 10 years old in good health.

This chain links TRBV7-9 with TRBJ1-2; the match to TRBD1 covers 7 bases. Germline CDR1 is SEHNR and CDR2 is FQNEAQ (reference sequence). This CDR3 spans 17 amino acids. Losses at the gene ends were 0 bases for V and 4 bases for J; bases not matched to a gene: 11. The CDR3: CASSLARLVGGSYGYTF. As DNA, the CDR3 is TGTGCCAGCAGCTTAGCCCGGTTGGTAGGGGGCTCCTATGGCTACACCTTC.

The genes are TRBV7-2 and TRBJ1-4; D is ambiguous. In germline, CDR1 is SGHTA, CDR2 FQGNSA. The CDR3 runs to 13 residues. V was clipped by 5 bases and J by 4 bases, with 8 bases between them. CDR3 amino acids: CASSKSVNEKLFF. The DNA of the CDR3 is TGTGCCAGCAGCAAATCGGTTAATGAAAAACTGTTTTTT.

The CDR3 here is CASNGRATYNEQFF. CDR3 sequence (DNA): TGTGCCAGTAATGGGAGGGCCACCTACAATGAGCAGTTCTTC. The V and J genes are TRBV19 and TRBJ2-1; 7 bases are shared with TRBD2. Germline loops: CDR1 LNHDA, CDR2 SQIVND (reference sequence). The CDR3 extends over 14 amino acids. The V and J ends lost 7 bases and 2 bases, in that order; junction bases with no gene match: 5.

This sequence joins TRBV18 and TRBJ1-1; D uncertain. This CDR3 region has 17 residues. V gave up 3 bases and J gave up 1 base, with 18 bases separating them. The germline V gene has CDR1 KGHSH and CDR2 LQKENI. The CDR3 spells CASSPDDATTRNTEAFF. In DNA form, the CDR3 reads TGTGCCAGCTCACCGGACGACGCGACCACCAGGAACACTGAAGCTTTCTTT.